A single sample is the source of the 21 T cell receptor beta chains below, sequenced in a study of Ad26.COV2.S vaccination and SARS-CoV-2 variants. Sequenced by immunoSEQ multiplex PCR; TCRdb stores in-frame clones only, minus some. This repertoire shows 350,000 to 550,000 clones, nearly 90% found once; its top ten account for about 2.7%. As for treatment: roughly 19 received Ad26.COV2.S at low or high dose, single or two shots; five or six received placebo; per-sample allocation not given. Specimen acquisition occurred on day 63 following the initial vaccine or placebo injection. Specimen: peripheral blood, collected in a trial of Ad26.COV2.S vaccine versus placebo. The receptors derive from a person between 18 and 65 years old who received the Ad26.COV2.S COVID-19 vaccine or a placebo.

This chain links TRBV28 with TRBJ2-1; D call uncertain. The CDR3 has 12 amino acids. Germline lookup yields CDR1 MDHEN and CDR2 SYDVKM. V shed 7 bases and J shed 6 bases, with 10 bases lying between them. The CDR3, as DNA: TGTGCCAGCACCACGAGTGTCAATGAGCAGTTCTTC. It specifies CASTTSVNEQFF.

The rearrangement links TRBV4-2 to TRBJ2-2; 8 bases line up with TRBD2. The V gene end was trimmed by 0 bases and the J gene end by 2 bases; junction bases not matched to a gene: 2. The CDR3 consists of 16 residues. Looked up from germline, CDR1 is LGHNA and CDR2 is YNFKEQ. Here the CDR3 reads CASSQDAGGNTGELFF. DNA of the CDR3: TGTGCCAGCAGCCAAGATGCGGGGGGTAACACCGGGGAGCTGTTTTTT.

This clone was seen just once. This sequence joins TRBV11-3 and TRBJ2-1, with TRBD2 matching over 9 bases. Germline V gene lookup returns CDR1 SGHNT and CDR2 YENEEA. The CDR3 is 15 amino acids. Trimming removed 4 bases from V and 10 bases from J; junction bases left unmatched: 11. CDR3: CASSSSRVAGVEQFF. For the CDR3, the DNA is TGTGCCAGCAGCTCCTCCAGAGTAGCGGGAGTAGAGCAGTTCTTC.

The rearrangement uses TRBV6-5 and TRBJ2-7, with D hard to call. CDR3 length: 14 amino acids. The germline V gene encodes CDR1 MNHEY and CDR2 SVGAGI. The germline V and J ends were trimmed by 0 bases and 5 bases, with 11 bases remaining between them. CDR3 coding DNA: TGTGCCAGCAGTTACTCGAGGTGGGTCCACGAGCAGTACTTC. Amino acids: CASSYSRWVHEQYF.

The chain is built from TRBV6-1 and TRBJ2-7; D ambiguous. Germline loops: CDR1 MNHNS, CDR2 SASEGT. V gave up 1 base and J gave up 3 bases, with 4 bases separating them. CDR3 size: 12 residues. CDR3 region: CASSEGGYEQYF. CDR3 coding DNA: TGTGCCAGCAGTGAAGGCGGCTACGAGCAGTACTTC.

This chain joins TRBV27 and TRBJ1-5; possible D gene TRBD1, 6 bases. The germline CDR1 and CDR2 sequences are MNHEY and SMNVEV (reference sequence). The V end lost 6 bases, the J end lost 6 bases, and 18 bases lay between the germline ends. The length of the CDR3 is 15 residues. CDR3 bases: TGTGCCAGCAGCATGTCGGTGGGGGCCGGTCAGCCCCAGCATTTT. Residues: CASSMSVGAGQPQHF.

The CDR3 DNA reads as TGTGCCAGCAGCTTAGGGCTCCCTAGCGCGGGTGCGTTTGAGACCCAGTACTTC. This encodes CASSLGLPSAGAFETQYF. V usage is TRBV7-9 and J usage is TRBJ2-5, with TRBD2 as a possible D gene (6 bases). Germline CDR1 SEHNR, CDR2 FQNEAQ (reference sequence). Trimming took off 1 base at V and 5 bases at J, with 23 bases between the two ends. CDR3 length equals 18 residues.

The chain uses TRBV14 and TRBJ2-7; D is unclear. Germline-derived CDR1 and CDR2 are SGHDN and FVKESK. Trimming took 2 bases from V and 3 from J, leaving 11 bases between them. This CDR3 comprises 14 residues. The CDR3 protein is CASSQSDEIYEQYV. DNA for the CDR3: TGTGCCAGCAGCCAATCTGATGAGATCTACGAGCAGTACGTC.

This chain links TRBV10-3 with TRBJ2-2, with 9 nucleotides matching TRBD2. The germline gives CDR1 ENHRY, CDR2 SYGVKD. The CDR3 runs 16 residues. Trimming cost V 9 bases and J 7 bases; bases outside gene matches: 15. In nucleotides, the CDR3 is TGTGCCATAACGGGACTAGCTCCTAACGGGGGCGGGGAGCTGTTTTTT. Residues: CAITGLAPNGGGELFF.

Concerning this clone: The same CDR3 is also encoded by other DNA sequences in this sample. This chain links TRBV3-1 (or the pseudogene TRBV3-2) with TRBJ2-1; D is ambiguous. V gave up 6 bases and J gave up 4 bases, with 7 bases separating them. CDR1 and CDR2 (germline): LGHDT, YNNKEL (reference sequence). The CDR3 has 12 amino acids. The CDR3 coding sequence is TGTGCCAGCAGTCGTACGTACAATGAGCAGTTCTTC. Translation: CASSRTYNEQFF.

The rearrangement joins TRBV30 to TRBJ2-3; weak D call: TRBD2 (5 bases). The CDR3 runs to 13 residues. V was shortened by 2 bases and J by 3 bases, with 9 bases between the two germline ends. Germline CDR1 GTSNPN, CDR2 SVGIG (reference sequence). The CDR3 DNA reads as TGTGCCTGGAGTAGAGGGCGGACAGATACGCAGTATTTT. It is translated as CAWSRGRTDTQYF.

V is TRBV7-2 and J is TRBJ2-1, with 8 bases that match TRBD2. V was clipped by 4 bases and J by 0 bases; unmatched bases: 5. Germline values: CDR1 SGHTA, CDR2 FQGNSA. The CDR3 extends over 16 amino acids. Here the CDR3 reads CASSSGGTSSYNEQFF. The CDR3 bases are TGTGCCAGCAGCTCTGGGGGGACTAGCTCCTACAATGAGCAGTTCTTC. Looking up the rest from reference TRBV7-2 and TRBJ2-1 gives the full variable domain: GAGVSQSPSNKVTEKGKDVELRCDPISGHTALYWYRQSLGQGLEFLIYFQGNSAPDKSGLPSDRFSAERTGGSVSTLTIQRTQQEDSAVYLCASSSGGTSSYNEQFFGPGTRLTVL.

The chain recombines TRBV12-3 or TRBV12-4 with TRBJ2-1, with D possibly matching TRBD2 (6 bases). The ends were cut back, 8 bases at V and 7 bases at J, with 15 bases in the middle. CDR3 length equals 13 residues. The chain's CDR3 is CASRRDSQNEQFF. For the CDR3, the DNA is TGTGCCAGCCGCCGGGACTCGCAAAATGAGCAGTTCTTC.

The genes are TRBV4-1 and TRBJ2-7; 10 positions agree with TRBD1. In germline, CDR1 is MGHRA, CDR2 YSYEKL. J lost 4 bases, V lost 0 bases, and 6 bases had no gene match. The CDR3 is 16 amino acids. The CDR3 here is CASSQEPGTGVYEQYF. In DNA form, the CDR3 reads TGCGCCAGCAGCCAAGAACCCGGGACAGGGGTGTACGAGCAGTACTTC.

The gene calls are TRBV7-8 and TRBJ2-5; 7 bases agree with TRBD1. Germline CDR1 SGHVS, CDR2 FQNEAQ. The CDR3 extends over 16 amino acids. V shed 5 bases, J shed 5 bases, and the junction held 14 bases outside the gene matches. The CDR3 sequence is CASSGRATGFRETQYF. As DNA, the CDR3 is TGTGCCAGCAGCGGCCGGGCGACAGGGTTCAGGGAGACCCAGTACTTC.

The CDR3 coding sequence is TGTGCCAGCAGCTTAGCGAGAGGGAGGGAGACCCAGTACTTC. Protein sequence: CASSLARGRETQYF. The chain is built from TRBV11-2 and TRBJ2-5; tentative D call: TRBD2 (6 bases). V gave up 1 base and J gave up 5 bases, with 11 bases separating them. This CDR3 has 14 amino acids. From germline, CDR1 is SGHAT and CDR2 FQNNGV.

The V call is TRBV3-1 (or the pseudogene TRBV3-2), the J call TRBJ1-1, with 9 nucleotides matching TRBD1. Per the germline V gene, CDR1 is LGHDT and CDR2 is YNNKEL (reference sequence). Trimming cost V 3 bases and J 10 bases; bases outside gene matches: 9. This CDR3 comprises 14 residues. DNA of the CDR3: TGTGCCAGCAGCCATTTACAGGGGGCGCCGGGAGCTTTCTTT. This sequence encodes CASSHLQGAPGAFF.

The chain employs TRBV7-2 and TRBJ2-3; D ambiguous. Germline loops: CDR1 SGHTA, CDR2 FQGNSA. V was pared by 8 bases and J by 0 bases, with 9 bases between. The CDR3 loop spans 13 amino acids. CDR3 sequence (DNA): TGTGCCAGCCTACGGGCTAGCACAGATACGCAGTATTTT. Translation gives CASLRASTDTQYF.

This chain uses TRBV21-1 with TRBJ1-5; the table's TRBD1 call for D was not verified on the DNA. TRBV21-1 is a documented pseudogene. The CDR3 loop spans 16 amino acids. In DNA form, the CDR3 reads TGTGCCAGCAGCAACACGAGGCAGGGCGTCAATCAGCCCCAGCATTTT. It encodes CASSNTRQGVNQPQHF.

The V gene is TRBV5-1, the J gene TRBJ1-1; D gene ambiguous. There are 15 residues in the CDR3. Trimming shortened V by 0 bases and J by 5 bases, and 14 bases separated the two germline ends. CDR1 and CDR2 from the germline V gene are SGHRS and YFSETQ. Here the CDR3 DNA reads TGCGCCAGCAGCTTGGGTCATGTGGGTATGACTGAAGCTTTCTTT. Protein sequence: CASSLGHVGMTEAFF.

The chain combines TRBV9 with TRBJ2-1, with D hard to call. Germline assignment: CDR1 SGDLS and CDR2 YYNGEE. V was trimmed by 6 bases and J by 4 bases, leaving 17 bases between them. This CDR3 region has 15 residues. The CDR3 DNA reads TGTGCCAGCACCACGACCTGGATCCCGTACAATGAGCAGTTCTTC. It translates to CASTTTWIPYNEQFF.